This TCR beta chain was sequenced for a study of blood T cell repertoires in COVID-19. Study-level background: COVID-19 samples collected from the United States, Italy and Spain covered acute and convalescent phases. PBMCs, B-cell-depleted T cells, or T cells provided the cDNA or gDNA that made up the material.

Methods used by the authors: Scientists estimated how many nucleated cells there were by amplifying reference gene primers. Profiled with immunoSEQ multiplex PCR; TCRdb holds only in-frame clones, not every one. The V and J calls and clone size were taken over from that table, and D and trimming were inferred from the DNA. The sample lists tens of thousands of clones, 89% occurring once. Sample: peripheral blood. This TCR derives from an elderly man with acute or convalescent COVID-19.

The DNA of the CDR3 is TGTGCCAGCAGTCTCCAGGGGGTGGTCACTGAAGCTTTCTTT. Protein product: CASSLQGVVTEAFF. The chain carries TRBV7-2 and TRBJ1-1, with 7 nucleotides matching TRBD1. Germline V gene data show CDR1 as SGHTA and CDR2 as FQGNSA. The CDR3 has 14 residues. The junction had 8 bases not matched to a gene; V was cut back by 6 bases and J by 4 bases.